These 14 T cell receptor beta chains share one sample of origin, sequenced in a study of T cell responses to AZD1222 COVID-19 vaccine (dated by TCRdb to about 2021). Receptors were amplified or captured by the immunoSEQ multiplex PCR assay. Sourced from immuneACCESS, this table was stored by TCRdb with only in-frame sequences that have V and J called. A share of the clones is absent; for the studies checked, an unresolved V gene accounts for under half, and the remainder has no known explanation. The table for this sample lists 150,000 to 200,000 clones; 85% to 95% of them were counted only once. The ten largest clones represent around 1.5% of the sample. What this sample's time point label stands for: baseline before first vaccination. Sequences were derived from peripheral blood, sampled on day 0 of AZD1222 vaccination. The receptor set was obtained from an adult in good health.

In this sample, this clone turned up a few times. This chain connects TRBV6-1 to TRBJ2-5, with 7 nucleotides matching TRBD2. Germline V CDR1 and CDR2: MNHNS, SASEGT. Germline trimming cut 3 bases from V and 2 bases from J; bases unmatched to any gene: 3. The CDR3 has 14 residues. This CDR3 reads CASSDGRDQETQYF. The DNA for the CDR3 is TGTGCCAGCAGTGATGGGAGGGATCAAGAGACCCAGTACTTC.

V gene TRBV24-1 combines with J gene TRBJ2-3, with D possibly TRBD1 on 6 matching bases. The V end was cut by 2 bases, the J end by 8 bases, with 10 bases between. CDR1 is KGHDR and CDR2 is SFDVKD in the germline V gene. CDR3 length equals 13 residues. CDR3 nucleotides: TGTGCCACCAGTGATTCAGGGGTGGGTACGCAGTATTTT. It codes for CATSDSGVGTQYF.

The J gene is TRBJ1-2, the V gene TRBV6-5; D unresolved. Germline V gives CDR1 MNHEY, CDR2 SVGAGI. The V end was cut by 6 bases, the J end by 4 bases, with 15 bases between. This CDR3 is built from 14 residues. CDR3 sequence reads: CASSYGPGAYGYTF. In DNA form, the CDR3 reads TGTGCCAGCAGCTACGGTCCGGGCGCCTATGGCTACACCTTC.

The rearrangement joins TRBV5-1 to TRBJ1-2; TRBD1 is a possible D gene (5 bases). V was pared by 4 bases and J by 6 bases, with 19 bases between. CDR3 size: 15 residues. Germline CDR1 reads SGHRS; CDR2 reads YFSETQ. The CDR3 DNA is TGCGCCAGCAGCCCGGGACCCAATCTTAAAGATGGCTACACCTTC. This sequence encodes CASSPGPNLKDGYTF.

The J gene is TRBJ1-2, the V gene TRBV4-1; tentative D call: TRBD1 (6 bases). The V end was cut by 1 base, the J end by 5 bases, with 17 bases between. The CDR3 contains 16 residues. The germline V gene encodes CDR1 MGHRA and CDR2 YSYEKL. The CDR3 loop is CASSQGMKGEVYGYTF. The CDR3 DNA sequence: TGCGCCAGCAGCCAAGGGATGAAGGGGGAGGTTTATGGCTACACCTTC.

V usage is TRBV28 and J usage is TRBJ2-7; no reliable D call. Germline V gene data show CDR1 as MDHEN and CDR2 as SYDVKM. Between the trimmed V and J ends, which lost 5 bases and 6 bases, there was a span of 14 bases. The CDR3 loop spans 13 amino acids. In DNA, the CDR3 is TGTGCCAGCAGTACACGTCACGTTCGCGAGCAGTACTTC. This encodes CASSTRHVREQYF.

This rearrangement joins TRBV7-9 to TRBJ1-2; D is possibly TRBD1 (6 bases). V shed 5 bases and J shed 3 bases, with 10 bases lying between them. This CDR3 comprises 13 residues. Germline V gene data show CDR1 as SEHNR and CDR2 as FQNEAQ (reference sequence). Here the CDR3 reads CASSPPGDYGYTF. The CDR3 DNA reads TGTGCCAGCAGCCCTCCAGGGGACTATGGCTACACCTTC.

The chain carries TRBV27 and TRBJ1-2; TRBD1 is a possible D gene (6 bases). There are 17 residues in the CDR3. CDR1 is MNHEY, CDR2 SMNVEV, per germline (reference sequence). The ends were cut back, 3 bases at V and 0 bases at J, with 17 bases in the middle. DNA of the CDR3: TGTGCCAGCAGTTTCGGTTGGGGGCCGGCGTCTAACTATGGCTACACCTTC. It encodes CASSFGWGPASNYGYTF.

This clone was seen a single time. J is TRBJ2-1 and V is TRBV27; TRBD2 aligns across 7 bases. This CDR3 comprises 15 residues. V trimming: 2 bases; J trimming: 7 bases; junction bases outside the gene matches: 8. Per the germline V gene, CDR1 is MNHEY and CDR2 is SMNVEV (reference sequence). Here the CDR3 DNA reads TGTGCCAGCAGTTTAGTTGGGGGAGGGTGGAATGAGCAGTTCTTC. Amino acids: CASSLVGGGWNEQFF.

The chain combines TRBV5-4 with TRBJ1-2, with D possibly TRBD1 on 5 matching bases. Deletions cut 0 bases from V and 4 bases from J, with 10 bases between. The CDR3 totals 14 residues. CDR1 is SGHNT and CDR2 is YYREEE in the germline V gene (reference sequence). DNA for the CDR3: TGTGCCAGCAGCTTGGGGGGCTCGGGCTATGGCTACACCTTC. Encoded protein: CASSLGGSGYGYTF.

The chain has TRBV29-1 and TRBJ1-1; TRBD1 agrees at 9 bases. The CDR3 consists of 14 residues. J was trimmed by 6 bases and V by 2 bases; bases with no gene match: 7. Germline CDR1 and CDR2: SQVTM and ANQGSEA. CDR3 in DNA: TGCAGCGTTGAAACAGGGGGCGGAAGGCCTGAAGCTTTCTTT. Translation gives CSVETGGGRPEAFF. The variable domain in full, with the rest retrieved from reference TRBV29-1 and TRBJ1-1, is SAVISQKPSRDICQRGTSLTIQCQVDSQVTMMFWYRQQPGQSLTLIATANQGSEATYESGFVIDKFPISRPNLTFSTLTVSNMSPEDSSIYLCSVETGGGRPEAFFGQGTRLTVV.

The genes are TRBV7-9 and TRBJ2-3; D may match TRBD1 or TRBD2 (5 bases each). Germline V CDR1 and CDR2: SEHNR, FQNEAQ (reference sequence). Between the trimmed V and J ends, which lost 4 bases and 7 bases, there was a span of 15 bases. The CDR3 contains 14 residues. CDR3 loop: CASSSGRGEYTQYF. In nucleotides, the CDR3 is TGTGCCAGCAGCTCGGGACGAGGCGAATATACGCAGTATTTT.

CDR3 sequence (DNA): TGCAGCGTTGAAGATTTACAGGTTCGAAAACTGTTTTTT. Translation: CSVEDLQVRKLFF. The chain recombines TRBV29-1 with TRBJ1-4; D might be TRBD1 (5 bases). The CDR3 spans 13 residues. The V gene lost 0 bases and the J gene lost 10 bases, with 12 bases spanning the gap. CDR1 is SQVTM and CDR2 is ANQGSEA in the germline V gene.

J is TRBJ1-3 and V is TRBV2; D is ambiguous. The CDR3 length is 14 residues. Germline V gene sequence: CDR1 SNHLY, CDR2 FYNNEI. Trimming took off 4 bases at V and 3 bases at J, with 10 bases between the two ends. The CDR3 DNA reads TGTGCCAGCAGTGCGGCAGGCCGTGGAAACACCATATATTTT. This codes for CASSAAGRGNTIYF.